Sequencing of this TCR beta chain was carried out in a study of cytomegalovirus exposure and HLA in healthy donors. In the study overall: A prior study identified over 100 million unique TCR beta sequences from roughly 180 million T cells. Notes on the study in general: Later work found most CMV-associated TCR beta chains apparently HLA-restricted.

V trimming: 6 bases; J trimming: 0 bases; junction bases outside the gene matches: 7. This CDR3 contains 17 residues. As to this clone: What it binds is unknown.

The PCR ran on 60 Vbeta and 13 Jbeta primers. The repertoire was sequenced with immunoSEQ multiplex PCR; TCRdb's copy has only in-frame clones and lacks some. This sample has around 180,000 clones, with approximately 71% found just once. The chain employs TRBV23-1 and TRBJ2-6; 8 bases are shared with TRBD1. TRBV23-1 is sorted into the ORF group, with uncertain function. This sequence originates from a girl aged 10-17 years in good health and CMV-seronegative. Sequencing input: PBMCs. The CDR3 sequence: CASSLRGPSSGANVLTF. Here the CDR3 DNA reads TGCGCCAGCAGCCTCAGGGGGCCGTCCTCTGGGGCCAACGTCCTGACTTTC.